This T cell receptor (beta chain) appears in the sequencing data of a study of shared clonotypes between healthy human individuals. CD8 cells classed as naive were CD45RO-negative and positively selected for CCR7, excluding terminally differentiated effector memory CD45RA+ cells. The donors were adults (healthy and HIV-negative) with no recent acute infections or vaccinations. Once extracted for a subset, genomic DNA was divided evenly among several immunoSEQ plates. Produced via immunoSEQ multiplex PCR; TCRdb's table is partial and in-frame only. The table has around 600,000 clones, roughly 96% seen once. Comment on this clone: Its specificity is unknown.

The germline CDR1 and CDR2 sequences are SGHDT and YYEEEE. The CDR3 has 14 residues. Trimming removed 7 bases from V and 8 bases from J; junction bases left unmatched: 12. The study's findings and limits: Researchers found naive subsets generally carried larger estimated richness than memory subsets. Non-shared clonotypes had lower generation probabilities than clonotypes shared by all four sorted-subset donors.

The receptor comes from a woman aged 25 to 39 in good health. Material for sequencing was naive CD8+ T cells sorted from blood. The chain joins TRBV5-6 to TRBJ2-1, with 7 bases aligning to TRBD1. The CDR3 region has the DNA TGTGCCAGCCTCGGGACCAAGGGGGCCCATGAGCAGTTCTTC. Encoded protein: CASLGTKGAHEQFF. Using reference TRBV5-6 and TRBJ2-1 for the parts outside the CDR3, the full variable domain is DAGVTQSPTHLIKTRGQQVTLRCSPKSGHDTVSWYQQALGQGPQFIFQYYEEEERQRGNFPDRFSGHQFPNYSSELNVNALLLGDSALYLCASLGTKGAHEQFFGPGTRLTVL.